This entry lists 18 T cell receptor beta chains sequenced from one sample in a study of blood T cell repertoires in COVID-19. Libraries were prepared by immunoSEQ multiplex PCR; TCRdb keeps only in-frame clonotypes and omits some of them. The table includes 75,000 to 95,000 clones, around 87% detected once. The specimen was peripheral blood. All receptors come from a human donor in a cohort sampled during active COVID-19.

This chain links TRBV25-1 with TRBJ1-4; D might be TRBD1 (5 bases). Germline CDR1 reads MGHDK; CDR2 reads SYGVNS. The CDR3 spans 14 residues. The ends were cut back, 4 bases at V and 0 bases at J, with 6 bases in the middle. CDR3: CASSATATNEKLFF. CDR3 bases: TGTGCCAGCAGTGCGACAGCAACTAATGAAAAACTGTTTTTT.

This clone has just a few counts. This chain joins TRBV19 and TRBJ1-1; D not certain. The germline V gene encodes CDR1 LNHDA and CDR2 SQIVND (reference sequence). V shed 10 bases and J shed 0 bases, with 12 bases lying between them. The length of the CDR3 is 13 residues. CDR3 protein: CATHRGMNTEAFF. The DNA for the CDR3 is TGTGCCACCCATCGGGGAATGAACACTGAAGCTTTCTTT.

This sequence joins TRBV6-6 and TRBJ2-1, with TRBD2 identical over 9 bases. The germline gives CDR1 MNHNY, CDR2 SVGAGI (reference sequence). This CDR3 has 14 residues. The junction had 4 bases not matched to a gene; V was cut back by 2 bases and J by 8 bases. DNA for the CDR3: TGTGCCAGCAGTTACGGCGGGAGGGGCTATGAGCAGTTCTTC. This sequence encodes CASSYGGRGYEQFF.

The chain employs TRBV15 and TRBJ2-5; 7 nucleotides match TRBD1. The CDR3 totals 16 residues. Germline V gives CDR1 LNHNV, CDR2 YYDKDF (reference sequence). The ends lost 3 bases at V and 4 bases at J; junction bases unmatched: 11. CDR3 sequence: CATSRSLGGGGETQYF. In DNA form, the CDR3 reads TGTGCCACCAGCAGGAGTCTAGGGGGCGGTGGAGAGACCCAGTACTTC.

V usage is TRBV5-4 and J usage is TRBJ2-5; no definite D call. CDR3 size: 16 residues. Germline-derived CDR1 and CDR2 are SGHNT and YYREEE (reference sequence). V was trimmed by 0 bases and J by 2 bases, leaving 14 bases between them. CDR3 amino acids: CASSLVPLESQETQYF. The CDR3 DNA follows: TGTGCCAGCAGCTTGGTGCCCCTGGAGAGTCAAGAGACCCAGTACTTC.

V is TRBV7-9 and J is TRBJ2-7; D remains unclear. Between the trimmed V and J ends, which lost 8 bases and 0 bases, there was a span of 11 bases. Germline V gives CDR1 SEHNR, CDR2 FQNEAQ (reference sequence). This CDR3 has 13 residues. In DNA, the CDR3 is TGTGCCAGCCAATCCAAGAGCTCCTACGAGCAGTACTTC. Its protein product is CASQSKSSYEQYF.

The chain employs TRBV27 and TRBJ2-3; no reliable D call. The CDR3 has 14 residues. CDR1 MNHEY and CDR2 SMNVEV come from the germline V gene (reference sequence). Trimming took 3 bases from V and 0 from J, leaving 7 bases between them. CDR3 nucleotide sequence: TGTGCCAGCAGTTTCCTACTGAGCACAGATACGCAGTATTTT. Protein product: CASSFLLSTDTQYF.

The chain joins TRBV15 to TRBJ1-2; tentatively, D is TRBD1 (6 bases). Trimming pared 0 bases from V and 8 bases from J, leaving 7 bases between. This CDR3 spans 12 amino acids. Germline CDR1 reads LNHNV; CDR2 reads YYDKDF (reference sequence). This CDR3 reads CATSRDQGGYTF. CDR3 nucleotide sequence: TGTGCCACCAGCAGAGATCAGGGGGGCTACACCTTC.

In DNA, the CDR3 is TGTGCCAGCAGTGACCGGGGGGCTTTCACAGATACGCAGTATTTT. Translation: CASSDRGAFTDTQYF. The chain is built from TRBV2 and TRBJ2-3, with D possibly matching TRBD2 (7 bases). Trimming cost V 3 bases and J 2 bases, with 12 bases left between them. The CDR3 is 15 residues long. Germline values: CDR1 SNHLY, CDR2 FYNNEI.

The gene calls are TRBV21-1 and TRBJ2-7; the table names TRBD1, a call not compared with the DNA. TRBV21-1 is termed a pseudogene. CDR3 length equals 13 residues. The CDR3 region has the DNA TGTGCCAGCAGCCCAGACAGACCCTACGAGCAGTACTTC. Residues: CASSPDRPYEQYF.

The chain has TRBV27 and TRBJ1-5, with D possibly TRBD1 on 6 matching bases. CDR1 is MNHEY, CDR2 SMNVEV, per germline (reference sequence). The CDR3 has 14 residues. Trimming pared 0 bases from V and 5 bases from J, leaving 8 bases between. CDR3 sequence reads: CASSLSDRDQPQHF. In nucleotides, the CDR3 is TGTGCCAGCAGTTTATCGGACAGAGATCAGCCCCAGCATTTT.

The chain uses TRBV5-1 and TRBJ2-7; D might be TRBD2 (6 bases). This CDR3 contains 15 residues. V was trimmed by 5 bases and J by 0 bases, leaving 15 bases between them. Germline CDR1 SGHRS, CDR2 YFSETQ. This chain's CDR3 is CASSGGAGLSYEQYF. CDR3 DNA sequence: TGCGCCAGCAGTGGGGGAGCGGGTCTCTCCTACGAGCAGTACTTC.

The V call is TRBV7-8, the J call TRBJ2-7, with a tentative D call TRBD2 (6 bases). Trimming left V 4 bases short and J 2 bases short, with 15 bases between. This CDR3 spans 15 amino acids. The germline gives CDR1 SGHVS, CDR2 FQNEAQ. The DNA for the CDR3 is TGTGCCAGCAGCTATGATCTAGCGAAGACCTACGAGCAGTACTTC. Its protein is CASSYDLAKTYEQYF.

CDR3 DNA sequence: TGCGCCAGCAGCCGACTAGCGGGAGTAGGAGAGACCCAGTACTTC. It translates to CASSRLAGVGETQYF. The chain recombines TRBV5-1 with TRBJ2-5, with TRBD2 identical over 12 bases. CDR1 and CDR2 (germline): SGHRS, YFSETQ. The V gene end was trimmed by 4 bases and the J gene end by 4 bases; junction bases not matched to a gene: 5. This CDR3 is 15 amino acids long.

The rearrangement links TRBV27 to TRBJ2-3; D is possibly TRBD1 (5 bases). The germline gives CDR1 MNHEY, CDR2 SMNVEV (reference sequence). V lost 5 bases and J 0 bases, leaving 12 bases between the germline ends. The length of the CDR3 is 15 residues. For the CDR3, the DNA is TGTGCCAGCAGTCCACTAAGGGGTAGCACAGATACGCAGTATTTT. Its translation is CASSPLRGSTDTQYF.

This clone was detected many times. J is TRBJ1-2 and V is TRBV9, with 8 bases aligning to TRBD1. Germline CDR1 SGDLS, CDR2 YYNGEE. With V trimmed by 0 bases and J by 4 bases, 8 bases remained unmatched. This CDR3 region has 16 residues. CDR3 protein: CASSVDPGGVGYGYTF. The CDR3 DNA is TGTGCCAGCAGCGTAGACCCAGGGGGCGTGGGCTATGGCTACACCTTC.

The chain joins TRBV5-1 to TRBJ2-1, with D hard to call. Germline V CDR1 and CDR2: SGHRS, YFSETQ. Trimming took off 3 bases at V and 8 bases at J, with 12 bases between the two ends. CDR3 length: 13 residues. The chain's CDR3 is CASSSYSADEQFF. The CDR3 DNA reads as TGCGCCAGCAGCTCGTATTCGGCGGATGAGCAGTTCTTC.

CDR3 residues: CASSQESGTGNYGYTF. The CDR3 DNA is TGTGCCAGCAGCCAAGAATCAGGGACAGGGAACTATGGCTACACCTTC. The rearrangement joins TRBV3-1 (or the pseudogene TRBV3-2) to TRBJ1-2; 9 bases are shared with TRBD1. Germline V lookup: CDR1 LGHDT, CDR2 YNNKEL (reference sequence). The V and J ends lost 0 bases and 2 bases, in that order; junction bases with no gene match: 4. CDR3 length equals 16 residues.